Below, 15 T cell receptor beta chains from the same sample are listed, as sequenced in a study of shared clonotypes between healthy human individuals. Generated by immunoSEQ multiplex PCR, the TCRdb table keeps only in-frame clones and is missing some. The table includes about 1 million clones, about 70% detected once. Sequencing was performed on memory CD4+ T cells sorted from blood. Subset given: CD45RA-negative fraction. These receptor sequences come from a man aged 18 to 35 in good health.

The rearrangement links TRBV5-6 to TRBJ2-7; possible D gene TRBD1, 6 bases. Trimming stripped 4 bases from V and 4 bases from J, with 15 bases between. The CDR3 loop spans 14 amino acids. Per germline, CDR1 SGHDT and CDR2 YYEEEE. The CDR3 nucleotides are TGTGCCAGCAGCCGGGTGGACAGCCCTTACGAGCAGTACTTC. The encoded protein is CASSRVDSPYEQYF. Variable domain in full (rest from reference TRBV5-6 and TRBJ2-7): DAGVTQSPTHLIKTRGQQVTLRCSPKSGHDTVSWYQQALGQGPQFIFQYYEEEERQRGNFPDRFSGHQFPNYSSELNVNALLLGDSALYLCASSRVDSPYEQYFGPGTRLTVT.

Concerning this clone itself: With a much larger clone just one base away, this may be a read error. The sample holds other DNA sequences that translate to the same CDR3. The chain couples TRBV5-5 to TRBJ1-1; D uncertain. Trimming pared 2 bases from V and 0 bases from J, leaving 8 bases between. The germline CDR1 and CDR2 sequences are SGHKS and YYEKEE (reference sequence). CDR3 size: 14 residues. CDR3: CASSLGRLNTEAFF. DNA of the CDR3: TGTGCCAGCAGCTTAGGACGGTTGAACACTGAAGCTTTCTTT.

This rearrangement joins TRBV11-3 to TRBJ2-3; 8 bases align to TRBD2. V shed 1 base, J shed 2 bases, and the junction held 14 bases outside the gene matches. The germline gives CDR1 SGHNT, CDR2 YENEEA. The CDR3 sequence is 19 residues long. The CDR3 coding sequence is TGTGCCAGCAGCTTAGCAGGGTTGGGTAGCGGGGAGGTCACAGATACGCAGTATTTT. It encodes CASSLAGLGSGEVTDTQYF.

This clone was found many times. The chain combines TRBV30 with TRBJ2-3; D gene uncertain. Germline V CDR1 and CDR2: GTSNPN, SVGIG (reference sequence). Deletions cut 2 bases from V and 6 bases from J, with 15 bases between. This CDR3 comprises 14 residues. The CDR3 here is CAWSLGSRGDTQYF. CDR3 DNA sequence: TGTGCCTGGAGTTTGGGGTCCCGTGGGGATACGCAGTATTTT. Based on the CDR3 plus reference TRBV30 and TRBJ2-3, the full variable domain is SQTIHQWPATLVQPVGSPLSLECTVEGTSNPNLYWYRQAAGRGLQLLFYSVGIGQISSEVPQNLSASRPQDRQFILSSKKLLLSDSGFYLCAWSLGSRGDTQYFGPGTRLTVL.

This chain joins TRBV7-6 and TRBJ2-5; D gene unclear. The V end lost 3 bases, the J end lost 2 bases, and 10 bases lay between the germline ends. CDR1 SGHVS and CDR2 FNYEAQ come from the germline V gene. This CDR3 has 14 amino acids. CDR3 DNA sequence: TGTGCCAGCAGCTTCGCTGGGAATCAAGAGACCCAGTACTTC. This translates into CASSFAGNQETQYF.

The chain couples TRBV30 to TRBJ1-5; D possibly corresponds to TRBD1 (5 bases). V lost 2 bases, J lost 3 bases, and 14 bases lay in between. Germline-derived CDR1 and CDR2 are GTSNPN and SVGIG (reference sequence). The CDR3 covers 15 residues. The CDR3: CAWSFRGRANQPQHF. The CDR3 DNA sequence: TGTGCCTGGAGTTTTAGGGGCAGGGCCAATCAGCCCCAGCATTTT.

The chain has TRBV9 and TRBJ2-2; D is undetermined. The germline V gene has CDR1 SGDLS and CDR2 YYNGEE. Trimming stripped 6 bases from V and 2 bases from J, with 11 bases between. This CDR3 region has 14 residues. CDR3: CASTFGHNTGELFF. CDR3 nucleotides: TGTGCCAGCACATTCGGCCATAACACCGGGGAGCTGTTTTTT.

Notes on this clone: At the DNA level, this CDR3 is encoded by other sequences in the same sample as well. The V and J genes are TRBV6-5 and TRBJ2-6; D perhaps matches TRBD1 (5 bases). Germline loops: CDR1 MNHEY, CDR2 SVGAGI. The CDR3 is 15 amino acids. Trimming left V 6 bases short and J 0 bases short, with 9 bases between. CDR3 sequence (DNA): TGTGCCAGCAGCTCAGGGTTCTCTGGGGCCAACGTCCTGACTTTC. This gives the protein CASSSGFSGANVLTF.

V is TRBV5-1 and J is TRBJ2-1; 7 nucleotides agree with TRBD2. Trimming cost V 6 bases and J 4 bases; bases outside gene matches: 10. The length of the CDR3 is 15 residues. Per germline, CDR1 SGHRS and CDR2 YFSETQ. CDR3 DNA sequence: TGCGCCAGCACGAGACTAGCACCTCCGTACAATGAGCAGTTCTTC. It translates to CASTRLAPPYNEQFF.

In this sample, this clone turned up a few times. The rearrangement joins TRBV4-2 to TRBJ1-5; perhaps TRBD1 as D (5 bases). Germline CDR1 and CDR2: LGHNA and YNFKEQ. V was trimmed by 0 bases and J by 4 bases, leaving 10 bases between them. CDR3 length: 15 amino acids. DNA of the CDR3: TGTGCCAGCAGCCAAGAAGGGGCGGGGAATCAGCCCCAGCATTTT. Its translation: CASSQEGAGNQPQHF.

In its sample, this clone was seen a few times. The rearrangement joins TRBV5-1 to TRBJ2-5; 12 bases match TRBD1. Unmatched junction bases numbered 7, after V lost 3 bases and J lost 4 bases. The CDR3 has 16 amino acids. The germline gives CDR1 SGHRS, CDR2 YFSETQ. The CDR3 region has the DNA TGCGCCAGCAGCTCCATGGGACAGGGGGCTGGAGAGACCCAGTACTTC. Translating it yields CASSSMGQGAGETQYF.

This chain joins TRBV5-1 and TRBJ1-4, with a weak D call TRBD1 (5 bases). Germline V CDR1 and CDR2: SGHRS, YFSETQ. Trimming stripped 7 bases from V and 3 bases from J, with 16 bases between. CDR3 length: 15 amino acids. The CDR3 protein is CASRGVWGANEKLFF. CDR3 sequence (DNA): TGCGCCAGCCGGGGGGTGTGGGGCGCTAATGAAAAACTGTTTTTT.

This clone showed up just a few times. The rearrangement joins TRBV30 to TRBJ1-4; 9 bases match TRBD1. The CDR3 length is 14 residues. After removal of 5 bases from V and 7 bases from J, the junction contained 8 bases not matched to a gene. The germline gives CDR1 GTSNPN, CDR2 SVGIG (reference sequence). The CDR3 nucleotides are TGTGCCTGGGGGTGGGGACAGGGCAGTGAAAAACTGTTTTTT. Its translation: CAWGWGQGSEKLFF. Drawing the rest from reference TRBV30 and TRBJ1-4, the complete variable domain is SQTIHQWPATLVQPVGSPLSLECTVEGTSNPNLYWYRQAAGRGLQLLFYSVGIGQISSEVPQNLSASRPQDRQFILSSKKLLLSDSGFYLCAWGWGQGSEKLFFGSGTQLSVL.

CDR3 sequence: CATSRPHRGSGANVLTF. The CDR3 nucleotides read TGTGCCACCAGCAGACCCCACAGGGGGAGCGGGGCCAACGTCCTGACTTTC. The V gene is TRBV15, the J gene TRBJ2-6; 8 bases map to TRBD1. V lost 2 bases and J lost 4; bases outside the gene matches: 7. The CDR3 spans 17 residues. Germline CDR1 and CDR2: LNHNV and YYDKDF (reference sequence).

The V gene is TRBV28, the J gene TRBJ1-5; TRBD1 is a possible D gene (6 bases). This CDR3 has 18 residues. With 2 bases removed from V and 0 bases from J, the gap between germline ends came to 17 bases. CDR1 and CDR2 from the germline V gene are MDHEN and SYDVKM. Here the CDR3 reads CASSLGIGGSYSNQPQHF. Here the CDR3 DNA reads TGTGCCAGCAGTTTAGGTATAGGGGGTTCCTATAGCAATCAGCCCCAGCATTTT.